These T cell receptor beta chains were read from a single sample in a study of CD8 T cells in Susac syndrome. TCRdb re-called the immunoSEQ multiplex PCR reads with MiXCR, one entry per CDR3 protein. The sample includes about 120,000 distinct CDR3 sequences, about 94% seen only once; the top ten take about 0.28%. Material for sequencing was CD8+ T cells from PBMCs. The receptors come from a human donor with Susac syndrome. CDR3s include the opening cysteine and the closing phenylalanine or tryptophan. Each record gives: V gene, J gene, CDR3 protein.

TRBV29-1,TRBJ1-4,CSVEDPGPNEKLFF
TRBV6-1,TRBJ1-1,CASSSLGQGSMNTEAFF
TRBV27,TRBJ2-3,CASGLAGGRLDTQYF
TRBV5-1,TRBJ1-2,CASSLDGGSYGYTF
TRBV2,TRBJ2-7,CASSEWLPSGGYEQYF
TRBV9,TRBJ2-3,CASSDRLAGRSDTQYF
TRBV9,TRBJ1-2,CASSTETTPNYGYTF
TRBV15,TRBJ2-1,CATSREGGAGGYNEQFF
TRBV10-3,TRBJ2-6,CAISEDGAGANVLTF
TRBV28,TRBJ2-3,CASRHRATDTQYF
TRBV16,TRBJ1-5,CASSLDRGGNNQPQHF
TRBV19,TRBJ2-7,CASSLSGGGQYF
TRBV7-2,TRBJ1-1,CASSLRGQHTEAFF
TRBV24-1,TRBJ2-7,CATSATGSSYEQYF
TRBV20-1,TRBJ1-6,CSARYSPLHF
TRBV24-1,TRBJ1-1,CATSDLGTESGAFF
TRBV2,TRBJ2-3,CASSTGWGPADTQYF
TRBV30,TRBJ1-2,CAWTENYGYTF
TRBV7-9,TRBJ2-5,CASSPRQKETQYF
TRBV7-6,TRBJ2-2,CASSLAAGATGELFF
TRBV12-3/TRBV12-4,TRBJ2-3,CASSPSGGADTQYF
TRBV20-1,TRBJ1-2,CSARELVVHGYTF
TRBV5-6,TRBJ1-1,CASSLLGSEAFF
TRBV6-5,TRBJ2-3,CASSISGTSTDTQYF
TRBV20-1,TRBJ2-7,CSARDLVAGDLSYEQYF
TRBV29-1,TRBJ1-2,CSVEALGYTF
TRBV7-6,TRBJ2-5,CASSLGGTGEQETQYF
TRBV6-1,TRBJ1-5,CAGRRRRAYSNQPQHF
TRBV18,TRBJ2-7,CASSRLPTDRVDEQYF
TRBV16,TRBJ2-1,CASSHPGETRDEQFF
TRBV20-1,TRBJ1-6,CSARDEGGGNSPLHF
TRBV9,TRBJ2-3,CASSSRDSTDTQYF
TRBV29-1,TRBJ2-1,CSVDGDWDEQFF
TRBV9,TRBJ2-3,CASRLFRTSGGDTDTQYF
TRBV29-1,TRBJ2-7,CSVVYGNSYEQYF
TRBV13,TRBJ2-5,CASSLPRGGETQYF
TRBV6-6,TRBJ1-1,CASKGGLNTEAFF
TRBV6-5,TRBJ2-1,CASSYRGTLAGGPENEQFF
TRBV7-9,TRBJ1-2,CASSYVNRNGYTF
TRBV9,TRBJ2-5,CASSVATQETQYF
TRBV29-1,TRBJ2-7,CSAKQGSYEQYF
TRBV5-4,TRBJ2-3,CASRLAGGSTDTQYF
TRBV12-3/TRBV12-4,TRBJ1-1,CASSLTQTGAFF
TRBV29-1,TRBJ2-2,CSVATRQGVTGELFF
TRBV6-5,TRBJ1-2,CASSAHLGQRNGYTF
TRBV25-1,TRBJ1-1,CASSASLNTEAFF
TRBV4-1,TRBJ1-4,CASSPGIGGLFF
TRBV6-2/TRBV6-3,TRBJ2-7,CASGRGRGAYEQYF
TRBV5-1,TRBJ1-3,CASSLRQGASGNTIYF
TRBV27,TRBJ2-5,CASSLLRGAETQYF
TRBV12-5,TRBJ1-5,CASGFQGRNQPQHF
TRBV2,TRBJ2-7,CASSVGTSNYEQYF
TRBV29-1,TRBJ2-3,CSVRAGDTQYF
TRBV19,TRBJ2-7,CASSTRGPIEQYF
TRBV15,TRBJ1-5,CATSSRRYSNQPQHF
TRBV16,TRBJ1-5,CASSQSFRDQPQHF
TRBV20-1,TRBJ2-7,CSATLGGGRGYEQYF
TRBV19,TRBJ2-1,CASSTPGLASYNEQFF
TRBV14,TRBJ2-5,CASSPRGQETQYF
TRBV4-2,TRBJ2-3,CASSPPGLAVMSDTQYF